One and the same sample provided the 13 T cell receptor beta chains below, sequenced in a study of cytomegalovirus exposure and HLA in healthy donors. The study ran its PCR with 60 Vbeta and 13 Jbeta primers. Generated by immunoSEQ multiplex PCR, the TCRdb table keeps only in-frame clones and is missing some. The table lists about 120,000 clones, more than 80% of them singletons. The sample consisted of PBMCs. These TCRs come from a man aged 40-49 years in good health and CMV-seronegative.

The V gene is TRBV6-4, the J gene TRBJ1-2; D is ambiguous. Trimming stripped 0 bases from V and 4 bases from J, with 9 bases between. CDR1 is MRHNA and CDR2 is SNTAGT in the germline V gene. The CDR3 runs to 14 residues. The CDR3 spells CASSDSEGGYGYTF. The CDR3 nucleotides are TGTGCCAGCAGTGACTCAGAGGGAGGCTATGGCTACACCTTC.

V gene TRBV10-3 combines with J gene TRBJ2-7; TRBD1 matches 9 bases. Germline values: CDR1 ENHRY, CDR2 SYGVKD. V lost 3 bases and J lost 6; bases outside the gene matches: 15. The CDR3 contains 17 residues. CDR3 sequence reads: CAISDGGTGTGSLEQYF. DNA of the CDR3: TGTGCCATCAGTGATGGGGGGACGGGGACAGGGTCCCTCGAGCAGTACTTC.

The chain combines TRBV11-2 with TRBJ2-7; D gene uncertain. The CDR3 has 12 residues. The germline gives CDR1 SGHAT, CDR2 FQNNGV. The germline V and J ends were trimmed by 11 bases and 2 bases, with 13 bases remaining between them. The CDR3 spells CASGQTPYEQYF. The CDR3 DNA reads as TGTGCCTCAGGTCAGACACCCTACGAGCAGTACTTC.

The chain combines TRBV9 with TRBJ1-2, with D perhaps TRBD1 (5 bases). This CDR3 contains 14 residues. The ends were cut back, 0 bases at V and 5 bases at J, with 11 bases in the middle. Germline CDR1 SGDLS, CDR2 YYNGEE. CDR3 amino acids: CASSVVAGGYGYTF. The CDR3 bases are TGTGCCAGCAGCGTAGTGGCGGGGGGATATGGCTACACCTTC.

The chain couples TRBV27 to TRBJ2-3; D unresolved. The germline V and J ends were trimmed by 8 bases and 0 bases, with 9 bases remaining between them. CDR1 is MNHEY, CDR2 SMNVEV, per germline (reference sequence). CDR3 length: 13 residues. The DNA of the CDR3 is TGTGCCAGCCGAAAAGCCAGCACAGATACGCAGTATTTT. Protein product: CASRKASTDTQYF.

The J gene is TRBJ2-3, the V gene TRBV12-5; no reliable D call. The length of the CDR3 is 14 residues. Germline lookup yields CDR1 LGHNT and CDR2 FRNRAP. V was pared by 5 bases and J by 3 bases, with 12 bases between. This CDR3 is CASGRAALTDTQYF. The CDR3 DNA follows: TGTGCTAGTGGTCGCGCGGCATTGACAGATACGCAGTATTTT.

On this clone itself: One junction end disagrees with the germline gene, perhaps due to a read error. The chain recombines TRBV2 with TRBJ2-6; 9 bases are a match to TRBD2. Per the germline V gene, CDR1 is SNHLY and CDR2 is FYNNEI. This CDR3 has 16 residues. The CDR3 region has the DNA TGTGCCAGGCAGGGCGGGAGGGCCTCTGGGGCCAACGGCCTGACTTTC. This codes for CARQGGRASGANGLTF.

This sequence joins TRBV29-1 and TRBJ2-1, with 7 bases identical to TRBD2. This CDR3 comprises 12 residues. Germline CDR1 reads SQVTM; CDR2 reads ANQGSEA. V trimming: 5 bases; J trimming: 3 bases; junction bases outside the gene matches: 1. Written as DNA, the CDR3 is TGCAGCGTTCGCGGGGGCTACAATGAGCAGTTCTTC. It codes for CSVRGGYNEQFF.

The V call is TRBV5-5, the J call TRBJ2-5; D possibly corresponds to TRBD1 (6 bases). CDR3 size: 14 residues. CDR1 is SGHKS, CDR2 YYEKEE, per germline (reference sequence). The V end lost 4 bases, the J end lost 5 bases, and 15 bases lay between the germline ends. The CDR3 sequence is CASSQVGASETQYF. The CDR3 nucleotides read TGTGCCAGCAGCCAGGTGGGGGCCTCCGAGACCCAGTACTTC.

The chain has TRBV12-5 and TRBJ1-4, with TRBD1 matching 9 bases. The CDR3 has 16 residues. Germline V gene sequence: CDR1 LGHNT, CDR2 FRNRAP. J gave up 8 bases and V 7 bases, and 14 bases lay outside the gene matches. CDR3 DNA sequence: TGTGCTAGTGCCAACCAGGGGACAGGGATGAACGAAAAACTGTTTTTT. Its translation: CASANQGTGMNEKLFF.

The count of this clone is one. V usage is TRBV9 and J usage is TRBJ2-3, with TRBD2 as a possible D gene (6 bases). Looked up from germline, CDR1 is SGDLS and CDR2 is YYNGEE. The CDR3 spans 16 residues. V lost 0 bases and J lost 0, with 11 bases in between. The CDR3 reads CASSVALRGSTDTQYF. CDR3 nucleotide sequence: TGTGCCAGCAGCGTAGCCCTCCGGGGGAGCACAGATACGCAGTATTTT.

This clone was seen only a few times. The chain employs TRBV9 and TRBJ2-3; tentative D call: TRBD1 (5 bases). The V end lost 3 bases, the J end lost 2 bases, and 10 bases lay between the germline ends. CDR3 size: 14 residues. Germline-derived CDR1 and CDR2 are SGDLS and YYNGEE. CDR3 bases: TGTGCCAGCAGCGACGGACACCCCACAGATACGCAGTATTTT. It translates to CASSDGHPTDTQYF.

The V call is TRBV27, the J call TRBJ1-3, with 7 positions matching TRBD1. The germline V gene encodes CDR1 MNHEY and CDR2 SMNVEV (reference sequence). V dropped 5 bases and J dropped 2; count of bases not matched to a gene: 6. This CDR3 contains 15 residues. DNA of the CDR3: TGTGCCAGCAGTCTTACAGGGGTCCCTGGAAACACCATATATTTT. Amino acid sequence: CASSLTGVPGNTIYF.